What follows is one T cell receptor (beta chain) and its context. Profiled with immunoSEQ multiplex PCR; TCRdb holds only in-frame clones, not every one. This table has around 36,000 clones, more than 85% appearing once. The record originates from a study of T cell changes during pregnancy in multiple sclerosis. CDR3 length: 13 amino acids. Germline CDR1 and CDR2: SQVTM and ANQGSEA. V dropped 4 bases and J dropped 7; count of bases not matched to a gene: 4. This receptor was identified in a female donor with multiple sclerosis, enrolled in a pregnancy study. Here the sequenced sample was CD8+ T cells from peripheral blood mononuclear cells, taken in the first trimester of pregnancy. The chain joins TRBV29-1 to TRBJ1-2; TRBD1 matches 12 bases. The CDR3 loop reads CSVGGQGAVGYTF. CDR3 sequence (DNA): TGCAGCGTTGGGGGACAGGGGGCAGTTGGCTACACCTTC.